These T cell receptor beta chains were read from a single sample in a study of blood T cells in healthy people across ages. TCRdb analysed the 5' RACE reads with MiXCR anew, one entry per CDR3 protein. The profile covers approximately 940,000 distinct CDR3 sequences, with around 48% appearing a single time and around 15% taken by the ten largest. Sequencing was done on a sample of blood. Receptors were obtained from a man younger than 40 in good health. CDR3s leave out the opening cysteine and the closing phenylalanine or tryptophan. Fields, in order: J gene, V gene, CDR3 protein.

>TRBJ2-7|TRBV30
AWSVTRGSEQY
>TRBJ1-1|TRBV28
ASRGQGTRSEAF
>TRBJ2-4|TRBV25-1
ASSDWGPRAKNIQY
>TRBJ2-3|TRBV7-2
ASSPRVGGNTDTQY
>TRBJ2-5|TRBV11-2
ASSPRTSGSQETQY
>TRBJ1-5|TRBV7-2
ASSFAGQPQH
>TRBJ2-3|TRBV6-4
ASSDSDEADTQY
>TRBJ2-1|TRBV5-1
ASDRGGAAYNEQF
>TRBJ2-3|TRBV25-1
ASAPGLAGRDTQY
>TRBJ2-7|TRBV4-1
ASSQVASSGGFNSYEQY
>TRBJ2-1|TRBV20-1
SARTRGLSYNERF
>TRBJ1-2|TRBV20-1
SHYRGRDYGYT
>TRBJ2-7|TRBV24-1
ATSDSGTGWNEQY
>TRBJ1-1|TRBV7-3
ASSQGTANEAF
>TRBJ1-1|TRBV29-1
SGDTANTEAF
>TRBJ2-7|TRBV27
ASSPRAQYEQY
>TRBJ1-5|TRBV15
ATSTYSNQPQH
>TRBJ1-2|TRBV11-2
ASSSSRLGYT
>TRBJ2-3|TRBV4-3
ASSQEWQGADTQY
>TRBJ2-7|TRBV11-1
ASSLQRGPSDEQY
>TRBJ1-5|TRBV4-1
ASSQTGGGNQPQH
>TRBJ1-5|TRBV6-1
ASTRKVSNQPQH